This T cell receptor beta chain appears in the sequencing data of a study of regulatory T cells in long-lasting Graves disease. This clonotype was observed at least ten times. The time point is: newly diagnosed GD, antithyroid drugs for less than 3 months. The TCR library was prepared using RNA isolated from PBMCs. CDR3-region Arm-PCR and iRepertoire HTBI primers produced the TCR beta libraries. TCRdb re-called the multiplex PCR reads with MiXCR, one entry per CDR3 protein. Of about 540,000 distinct CDR3 sequences listed, roughly 14% were seen once; the top ten hold more than 8.5%. V was cut by 6 bases and J by 3 bases, with 9 bases left in between. The CDR3 consists of 13 residues. These records were also assigned to another study, of T cells in Graves' hyperthyroidism and ophthalmopathy.

This sequence joins TRBV12-3 or TRBV12-4 and TRBJ2-1; D not resolved. Material: peripheral blood mononuclear cells (PBMCs), obtained at new diagnosis, from a patient treated with antithyroid drugs. This sequence originates from a man aged 25 to 40 with Graves disease. The CDR3 here is CASSPPSYNEQFF. The CDR3, as DNA: TGTGCCAGCAGCCCTCCCAGCTACAATGAGCAGTTCTTC.